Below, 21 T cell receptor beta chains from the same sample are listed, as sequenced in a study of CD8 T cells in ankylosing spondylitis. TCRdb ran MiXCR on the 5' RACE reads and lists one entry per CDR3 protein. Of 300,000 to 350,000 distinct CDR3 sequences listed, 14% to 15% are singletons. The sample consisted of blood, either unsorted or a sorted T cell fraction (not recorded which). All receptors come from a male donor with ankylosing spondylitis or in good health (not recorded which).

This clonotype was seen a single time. Written as DNA, the CDR3 is TGTGCCAGCAGAGTCACCAGACAGGGCGGATCCTACGAGCAGTACTTC. It encodes CASRVTRQGGSYEQYF. The V call is TRBV6-1, the J call TRBJ2-7; 7 nucleotides agree with TRBD1. The germline V gene encodes CDR1 MNHNS and CDR2 SASEGT. J lost 1 base, V lost 6 bases, and 12 bases had no gene match. CDR3 size: 16 residues.

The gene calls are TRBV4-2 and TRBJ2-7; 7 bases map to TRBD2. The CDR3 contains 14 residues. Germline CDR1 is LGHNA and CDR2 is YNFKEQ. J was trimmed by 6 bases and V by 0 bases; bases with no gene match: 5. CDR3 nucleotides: TGTGCCAGCAGCCAAGATAGACTAGCCCGCGAGCAGTACTTC. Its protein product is CASSQDRLAREQYF.

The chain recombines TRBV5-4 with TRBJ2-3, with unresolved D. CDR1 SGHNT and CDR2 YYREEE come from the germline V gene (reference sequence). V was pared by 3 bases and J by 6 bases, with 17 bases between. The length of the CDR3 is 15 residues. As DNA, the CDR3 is TGTGCCAGCAGCTCACCCGGCCGCGGTGGGGATACGCAGTATTTT. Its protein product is CASSSPGRGGDTQYF. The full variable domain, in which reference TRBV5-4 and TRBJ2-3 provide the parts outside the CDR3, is ETGVTQSPTHLIKTRGQQVTLRCSSQSGHNTVSWYQQALGQGPQFIFQYYREEENGRGNFPPRFSGLQFPNYSSELNVNALELDDSALYLCASSSPGRGGDTQYFGPGTRLTVL.

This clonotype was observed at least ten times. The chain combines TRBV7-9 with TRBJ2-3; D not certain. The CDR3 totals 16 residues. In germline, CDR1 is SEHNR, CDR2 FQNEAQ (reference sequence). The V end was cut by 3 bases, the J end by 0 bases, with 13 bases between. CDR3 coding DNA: TGTGCCAGCAGCTTGTCTCTGGACCTAAGCACAGATACGCAGTATTTT. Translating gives CASSLSLDLSTDTQYF.

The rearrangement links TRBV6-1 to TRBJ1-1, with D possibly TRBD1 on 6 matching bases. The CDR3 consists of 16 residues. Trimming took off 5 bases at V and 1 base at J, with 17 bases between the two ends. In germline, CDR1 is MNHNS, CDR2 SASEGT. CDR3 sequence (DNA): TGTGCCAGCAGTAGGGGCGGGGGGGCTTGGAACACTGAAGCTTTCTTT. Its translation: CASSRGGGAWNTEAFF.

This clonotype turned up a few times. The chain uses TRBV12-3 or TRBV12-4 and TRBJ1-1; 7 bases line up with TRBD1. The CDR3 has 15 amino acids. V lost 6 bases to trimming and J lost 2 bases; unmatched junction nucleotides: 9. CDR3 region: CASSPLAGGNTEAFF. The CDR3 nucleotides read TGTGCCAGCAGCCCCTTGGCAGGGGGTAACACTGAAGCTTTCTTT.

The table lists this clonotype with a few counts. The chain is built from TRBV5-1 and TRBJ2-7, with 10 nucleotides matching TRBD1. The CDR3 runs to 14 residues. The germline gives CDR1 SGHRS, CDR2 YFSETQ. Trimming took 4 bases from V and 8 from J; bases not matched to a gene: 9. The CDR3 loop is CASSVPGTGEKQYF. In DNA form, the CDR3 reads TGCGCCAGCAGCGTTCCCGGGACAGGGGAGAAGCAGTACTTC.

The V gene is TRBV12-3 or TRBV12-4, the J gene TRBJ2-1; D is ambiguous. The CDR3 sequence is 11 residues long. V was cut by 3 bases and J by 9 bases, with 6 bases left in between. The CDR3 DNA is TGTGCCAGCAGTTTTGATACTGAGCAGTTCTTC. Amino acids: CASSFDTEQFF.

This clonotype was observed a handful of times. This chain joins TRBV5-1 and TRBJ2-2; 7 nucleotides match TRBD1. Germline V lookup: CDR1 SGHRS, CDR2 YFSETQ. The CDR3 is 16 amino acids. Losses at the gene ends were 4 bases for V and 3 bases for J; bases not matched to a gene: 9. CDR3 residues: CASSHRQGRDTGELFF. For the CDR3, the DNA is TGCGCCAGCAGCCACAGACAGGGTCGTGACACCGGGGAGCTGTTTTTT.

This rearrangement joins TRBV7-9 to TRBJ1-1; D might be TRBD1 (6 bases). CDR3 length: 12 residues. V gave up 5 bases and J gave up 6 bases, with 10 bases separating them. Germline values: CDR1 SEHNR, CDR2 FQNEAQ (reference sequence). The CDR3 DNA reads TGTGCCAGCAGCCTAACAGGGTCTGAAGCTTTCTTT. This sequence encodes CASSLTGSEAFF.

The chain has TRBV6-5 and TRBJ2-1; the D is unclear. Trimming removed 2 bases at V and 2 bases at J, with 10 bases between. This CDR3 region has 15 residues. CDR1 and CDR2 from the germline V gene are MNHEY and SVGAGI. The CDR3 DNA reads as TGTGCCAGCAGTTACGACGGCAGTCCCTACAATGAGCAGTTCTTC. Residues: CASSYDGSPYNEQFF.

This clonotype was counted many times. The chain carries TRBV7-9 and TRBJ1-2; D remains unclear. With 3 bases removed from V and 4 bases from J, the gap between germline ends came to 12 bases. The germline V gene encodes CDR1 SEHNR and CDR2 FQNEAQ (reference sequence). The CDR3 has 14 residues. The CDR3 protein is CASSFSDSAYGYTF. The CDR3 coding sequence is TGTGCCAGCAGCTTCAGTGACTCAGCCTATGGCTACACCTTC.

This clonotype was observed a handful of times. The chain's CDR3 is CATRRGGNEKLFF. The CDR3 nucleotides read TGTGCCACCCGCAGGGGCGGTAATGAAAAACTGTTTTTT. The rearrangement links TRBV12-3 or TRBV12-4 to TRBJ1-4; D is perhaps TRBD1 (6 bases). This CDR3 contains 13 residues. V shed 10 bases and J shed 4 bases, with 13 bases lying between them.

The CDR3, as DNA: TGTGCCAGCAACCTTGGTGGGCCCAAGGAAAAGGGCTACACCTTC. Translation gives CASNLGGPKEKGYTF. The chain has TRBV5-4 and TRBJ1-2, with D unclear. Germline CDR1 and CDR2: SGHNT and YYREEE (reference sequence). V lost 6 bases to trimming and J lost 8 bases, with 23 bases between them. The CDR3 extends over 15 amino acids.

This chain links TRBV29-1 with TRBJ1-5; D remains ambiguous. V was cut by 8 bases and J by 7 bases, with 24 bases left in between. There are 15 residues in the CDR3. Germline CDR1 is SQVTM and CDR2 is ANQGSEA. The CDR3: CSPRSRKTKRQPQHF. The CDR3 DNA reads TGCAGCCCTAGGTCCAGAAAGACAAAACGGCAGCCCCAGCATTTT.

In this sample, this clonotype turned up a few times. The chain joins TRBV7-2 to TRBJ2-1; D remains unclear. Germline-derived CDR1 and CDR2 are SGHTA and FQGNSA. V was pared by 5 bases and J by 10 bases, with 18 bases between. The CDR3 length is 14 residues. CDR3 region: CASSPLRVQQEQFF. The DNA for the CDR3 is TGTGCCAGCAGCCCCTTAAGGGTACAGCAGGAGCAGTTCTTC.

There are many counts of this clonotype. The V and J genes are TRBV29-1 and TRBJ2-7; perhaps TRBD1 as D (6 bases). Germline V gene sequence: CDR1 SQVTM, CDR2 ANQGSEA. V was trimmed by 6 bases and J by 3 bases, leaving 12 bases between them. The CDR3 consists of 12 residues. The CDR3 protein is CSVARGSYEQYF. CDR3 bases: TGCAGCGTCGCCAGGGGTAGCTACGAGCAGTACTTC.

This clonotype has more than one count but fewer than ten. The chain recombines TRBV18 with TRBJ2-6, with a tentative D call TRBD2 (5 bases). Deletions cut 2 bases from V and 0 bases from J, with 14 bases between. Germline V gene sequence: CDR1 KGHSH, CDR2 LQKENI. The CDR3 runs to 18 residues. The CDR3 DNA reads TGTGCCAGCTCACCATCGTCTGCGGGTAGCTCTGGGGCCAACGTCCTGACTTTC. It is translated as CASSPSSAGSSGANVLTF.

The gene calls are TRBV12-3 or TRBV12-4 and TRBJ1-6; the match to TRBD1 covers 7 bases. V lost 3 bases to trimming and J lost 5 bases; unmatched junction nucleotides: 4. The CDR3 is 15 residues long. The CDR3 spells CASSLGTENNSPLHF. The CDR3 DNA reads TGTGCCAGCAGTTTGGGGACAGAAAATAATTCACCCCTCCACTTT.

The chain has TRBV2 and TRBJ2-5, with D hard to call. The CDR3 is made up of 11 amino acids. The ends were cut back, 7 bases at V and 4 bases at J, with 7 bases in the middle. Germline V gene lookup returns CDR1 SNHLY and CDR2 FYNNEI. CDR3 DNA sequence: TGTGCCAGCACTAGTAGAGAGACCCAGTACTTC. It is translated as CASTSRETQYF. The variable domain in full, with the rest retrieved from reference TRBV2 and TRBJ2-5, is EPEVTQTPSHQVTQMGQEVILRCVPISNHLYFYWYRQILGQKVEFLVSFYNNEISEKSEIFDDQFSVERPDGSNFTLKIRSTKLEDSAMYFCASTSRETQYFGPGTRLLVL.

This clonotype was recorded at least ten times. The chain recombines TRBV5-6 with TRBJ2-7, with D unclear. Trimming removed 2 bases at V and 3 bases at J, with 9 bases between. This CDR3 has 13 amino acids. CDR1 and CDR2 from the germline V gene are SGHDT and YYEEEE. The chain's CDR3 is CASSFTKDYEQYF. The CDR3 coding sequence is TGTGCCAGCAGCTTCACAAAGGACTACGAGCAGTACTTC.